The present TCR beta chain was sequenced within a study of T cell repertoires in cytomegalovirus infection (dated by TCRdb to about 2019). Regarding the research as a whole: The HLA type of each donor mattered for the analysis, because public TCR beta signatures pointed to carriage of CMV infection along with the matching HLA type. General findings and caveats noted by the study authors: Carriers of CMV infection plus the relevant HLA type were discriminated by the cumulative frequency of public TCR beta family members in the study cohort and in an independent approximately 360-donor cohort. The ex vivo response was dominated by HLA-C-restricted CMV-specific TCR beta clonotypes, and the single most frequent clonotype in two of eight donors was supplied by these HLA-C-restricted clonotypes.

The CDR3 contains 13 residues, cysteine and phenylalanine counted. The kept DNA is CDR3 alone, 39 bases in frame from the first base. V loses 7 bases, J loses 2 bases, and the germline ends lie 15 bases apart. Taken from the germline V gene, the CDR1 and CDR2 loops are SQVTM and ANQGSEA. Sequencing used an Illumina HiSeq 1500. In-frame beta chains were kept once TCRdb had trimmed the public reads at Q25 with fastp and called clones with MiXCR. Each record represents a unique CDR3 protein, reported with the most common genes and DNA among its rows. In all, the sample holds 740,000 or so distinct CDR3 sequences, and roughly 35% of those were seen once. The ten largest clones capture 2.5% to 3.5% of the sample. With respect to this clonotype: The antigen this receptor binds is unknown. The record has no base qualities; no much larger clone is one base away.

Sequences were obtained from PBMCs. The V and J genes are TRBV29-1 and TRBJ2-7; TRBD1 could be the D gene, as 6 bases match. This TCR was recovered from a human donor in good health (CMV status not recorded). Some clones in this sample may be carry-over from other donors' samples. The CDR3 in this case is CSAQRSGAYEQYF. The nucleotide sequence reads as follows: TGCAGCGCCCAACGGTCAGGGGCCTACGAGCAGTACTTC.